A single sample is the source of the 8 T cell receptor beta chains below, sequenced in a study of blood T cell repertoires in COVID-19 (TCRdb year 2020). The library was prepared using the immunoSEQ multiplex PCR assay. Not all clones reach the TCRdb copy of this immuneACCESS table, which keeps in-frame sequences only. Checked studies attribute under half of the gap to unresolved V genes and leave the rest unexplained. Counted in this sample were roughly 190,000 clones; 75% to 80% of them appeared once. More than 6.5% of the sample rests with the top ten. Sequencing was done on a sample of peripheral blood. These receptors came from a woman in her 50s with active or convalescent COVID-19.

The gene calls are TRBV4-3 and TRBJ2-6, with TRBD1 matching over 10 bases. The V gene's germline CDR1 is LGHNA and CDR2 YSLEER. Unmatched junction bases numbered 13, after V lost 4 bases and J lost 4 bases. The CDR3 covers 19 residues. The CDR3 sequence is CASSRGLGTGEYGANVLTF. For the CDR3, the DNA is TGCGCCAGCAGCCGGGGGTTGGGGACAGGGGAGTACGGGGCCAACGTCCTGACTTTC.

This clone was seen more than once but under ten times. The J gene is TRBJ2-5, the V gene TRBV7-9, with D unresolved. Germline values: CDR1 SEHNR, CDR2 FQNEAQ (reference sequence). Trimming removed 4 bases at V and 3 bases at J, with 9 bases between. The CDR3 covers 13 residues. The CDR3 DNA reads as TGTGCCAGCAGCTATAAATACAAAGAGACCCAGTACTTC. The encoded protein is CASSYKYKETQYF.

The chain uses TRBV7-2 and TRBJ2-1; D is unclear. The CDR3 consists of 13 residues. V was shortened by 5 bases and J by 5 bases, with 10 bases between the two germline ends. Per germline, CDR1 SGHTA and CDR2 FQGNSA. The CDR3 nucleotides read TGTGCCAGCAGCCGTACTACTAACAATGAGCAGTTCTTC. It translates to CASSRTTNNEQFF.

V is TRBV27 and J is TRBJ2-3, with no clear D. Trimming stripped 2 bases from V and 0 bases from J, with 6 bases between. This CDR3 has 14 amino acids. Germline V CDR1 and CDR2: MNHEY, SMNVEV (reference sequence). CDR3 in DNA: TGTGCCAGCAGTTTAGATACTAGCACAGATACGCAGTATTTT. Its translation is CASSLDTSTDTQYF.

The chain employs TRBV7-2 and TRBJ2-5; perhaps TRBD2 as D (6 bases). In germline, CDR1 is SGHTA, CDR2 FQGNSA. The CDR3 runs to 14 residues. V lost 5 bases and J 5 bases, leaving 15 bases between the germline ends. CDR3 sequence reads: CASSAGGIVETQYF. The CDR3 DNA is TGTGCCAGCAGCGCTGGCGGGATAGTGGAGACCCAGTACTTC.

This chain joins TRBV29-1 and TRBJ2-1, with 12 bases fitting TRBD2. Trimming at V came to 1 base and at J to 0 bases, leaving 7 bases not matched to a gene. The CDR3 length is 18 residues. Germline values: CDR1 SQVTM, CDR2 ANQGSEA. The CDR3 is CSVEGPSGRGNSYNEQFF. For the CDR3, the DNA is TGCAGCGTTGAAGGGCCTAGCGGGAGGGGGAACTCCTACAATGAGCAGTTCTTC.

The chain is built from TRBV7-3 and TRBJ2-5; TRBD1 aligns across 7 bases. The germline CDR1 and CDR2 sequences are SGHTA and FQGTGA. Trimming at V came to 5 bases and at J to 3 bases, leaving 12 bases not matched to a gene. This CDR3 is 16 amino acids long. The CDR3 coding sequence is TGTGCCAGCAGCCCACAGCTTAACAGGGGAGAAGAGACCCAGTACTTC. Protein product: CASSPQLNRGEETQYF.

The chain employs TRBV29-1 and TRBJ2-7; D unclear. This CDR3 has 12 residues. From germline, CDR1 is SQVTM and CDR2 ANQGSEA. The CDR3 loop is CSALGASYEQYF. The CDR3 bases are TGCAGTGCCTTAGGAGCCTCCTACGAGCAGTACTTC.